This entry describes one T cell receptor (beta chain). Assay used: immunoSEQ multiplex PCR; TCRdb lists only in-frame clones, some missing. The sample contains about 97,000 clones, around 90% of which appear only once. The entry originates in a study of graft-versus-host responses after intestinal transplantation. Looking at the study overall: Among the recipients, transplants were multivisceral, liver-intestinal, or isolated intestinal.

Trimming took off 1 base at V and 5 bases at J, with 8 bases between the two ends. The germline CDR1 and CDR2 sequences are PRHDT and FYEKMQ (reference sequence). The CDR3 runs to 13 residues. This TCR was recovered from a human patient who received an intestinal transplant, so some T cells may come from the graft donor. The chain carries TRBV13 and TRBJ2-5; D unresolved. This specimen was PBMCs, taken roughly 450 days after intestinal transplant. The DNA of the CDR3 is TGTGCCAGCAGCTTAGAGACGCGCGAGACCCAGTACTTC. Its translation is CASSLETRETQYF.